Listed below are T cell receptor beta chains from one sample, sequenced in a study of control samples from healthy donors and cancer patients. Clones were read by immunoSEQ multiplex PCR, and TCRdb kept only the in-frame ones, dropping some. The sample yields about 180,000 clones, around 90% seen once. The material sequenced was blood. These receptors all come from a woman aged 45-65 years in good health. CDR3s include the opening cysteine and the closing phenylalanine or tryptophan. The D gene is left open where the match is weak. Clone sizes are given selectively: once, few, many, or a class where the clone is expanded.

TRBD1	.	15	TRBV5-5	TRBJ1-2	TGTGCCAGCAGCTTGGGGACAGGGGCTAACTATGGCTACACCTTC	CASSLGTGANYGYTF
.	.	14	TRBV7-2	TRBJ1-1	TGTGCCAGCAGCTTAGGAGGACGGGGGACTGAAGCTTTCTTT	CASSLGGRGTEAFF
TRBD1	.	16	TRBV28	TRBJ2-1	TGTGCCAGCAGGGGTGCGACAGGGAGCTCCTACAATGAGCAGTTCTTC	CASRGATGSSYNEQFF
.	.	22	TRBV3-1/TRBV3-2	TRBJ1-2	TGTGCCAGCAGCCCATCAACAACGGTTCGTCTATCGACTGCCCTTTCTAACTATGGCTACACCTTC	CASSPSTTVRLSTALSNYGYTF
.	.	13	TRBV28	TRBJ2-7	TGTGCCAGCAGAGGGGTATCAGAGTACGAGCAGTACTTC	CASRGVSEYEQYF
.	.	10	TRBV20-1	TRBJ2-5	TGCAGTGCGGGTCAAGAGACCCAGTACTTC	CSAGQETQYF
.	.	13	TRBV5-6	TRBJ1-1	TGTGCCAGCAGCTTGGGGGGTGAGACTGAAGCTTTCTTT	CASSLGGETEAFF
.	.	16	TRBV7-7	TRBJ1-6	TGTGCTAGCAGCTCGAAGGGCTGCTCCTATAATTCACCCCTCCACTTT	CASSSKGCSYNSPLHF
TRBD1	.	13	TRBV6-5	TRBJ1-2	TGTGCCAGCAGTTACCAGGGGGCAGGTGGCTACACCTTC	CASSYQGAGGYTF
TRBD1	.	14	TRBV2	TRBJ1-2	TGTGCCAGCAGCCCCGGGACAGGGGGCTTCGACTACACCTTC	CASSPGTGGFDYTF
.	once	13	TRBV7-2	TRBJ2-3	TGTGCCAGCAGCTTAAACCCCACAGATACGCAGTATTTT	CASSLNPTDTQYF
TRBD2	.	19	TRBV27	TRBJ2-2	TGTGCCAGCAGTTTAAGAGGGACTAGCGGGAGGGCGGGAACCGGGGAGCTGTTTTTT	CASSLRGTSGRAGTGELFF
TRBD2	.	15	TRBV3-1/TRBV3-2	TRBJ2-5	TGTGCCAGCAGGAAAGCGGGAGATTTAAGGGAGACCCAGTACTTC	CASRKAGDLRETQYF
TRBD1	.	17	TRBV6-2/TRBV6-3	TRBJ1-3	TGTGCCAGCAGTAGGCCCACGACAGGGGGCATCGGAAACACCATATATTTT	CASSRPTTGGIGNTIYF
TRBD1	.	16	TRBV6-5	TRBJ1-5	TGTGCCAGCAGTTACACATTTACAGGGGTTAATCAGCCCCAGCATTTT	CASSYTFTGVNQPQHF
TRBD1	.	15	TRBV6-5	TRBJ1-2	TGTGCCAGCAGTTACTTCGGACAGGGAGGTCGAGGCTACACCTTC	CASSYFGQGGRGYTF
.	.	14	TRBV28	TRBJ2-1	TGTGCCAGCAGTTTATTGGGGTCGGGCAATGAGCAGTTCTTC	CASSLLGSGNEQFF
.	few	13	TRBV28	TRBJ1-1	TGTGCCAGCAGGGGGGAAAGGGCGACTGAAGCTTTCTTT	CASRGERATEAFF
.	.	14	TRBV30	TRBJ1-2	TGTGCCTGGAGTATTAGGAGGGGTCTCTATGGCTACACCTTC	CAWSIRRGLYGYTF
TRBD1	.	13	TRBV3-1/TRBV3-2	TRBJ1-2	TGTGCCAGCAGCCTCACAGGGGAGGGTGGCTACACCTTC	CASSLTGEGGYTF
.	once	13	TRBV12-3/TRBV12-4	TRBJ2-3	TGTGCCAGCAGTTTGAGGGCGACAGATACGCAGTATTTT	CASSLRATDTQYF
.	once	15	TRBV21-1	TRBJ2-5	TGTGCCAGCAGCCAAAGACGAGGCGGGGGGACGACCCAGTACTTC	CASSQRRGGGTTQYF
.	.	13	TRBV2	TRBJ1-4	TGTGCCAGCAGCCTCGGACAGCCTGAAAAACTGTTTTTT	CASSLGQPEKLFF
TRBD2	.	17	TRBV10-3	TRBJ2-3	TGTGCCATCAGTGAGTCGGCTGGCGGGGGGGCTGTAGATACGCAGTATTTT	CAISESAGGGAVDTQYF
.	.	12	TRBV3-1/TRBV3-2	TRBJ1-1	TGTGCCAGCAGCCCCGGGGCCCAGGAAGCTTTCTTT	CASSPGAQEAFF
.	.	14	TRBV4-2	TRBJ1-1	TGTGCCAGCAGCCAAGAAACCGGGGGTAACGAAGCTTTCTTT	CASSQETGGNEAFF
.	.	13	TRBV14	TRBJ2-2	TGTGCCAGCAGCCAACTCGACACCGGGGAGCTGTTTTTT	CASSQLDTGELFF
.	.	11	TRBV5-4	TRBJ1-1	TGTGCCACTTCAAGGTCAGGCGAGGCTTTCTTT	CATSRSGEAFF